Ten or more counts support the clone carrying this T cell receptor (beta chain). The data stem from a study of neurological immune-mediated disorders. V shed 4 bases and J shed 5 bases, with 16 bases lying between them. CDR3 size: 15 residues. CDR1 and CDR2 (germline): SGHKS, YYEKEE (reference sequence). Each CDR3 protein gets one entry after TCRdb re-called the 5' RACE reads with MiXCR. Of approximately 50,000 distinct CDR3 sequences listed, under 13% are singletons. The J gene is TRBJ1-5, the V gene TRBV5-5, with unresolved D. This TCR derives from a man between 70 and 80 years old with HTLV-1-associated myelopathy (HAM/TSP). The sequenced material came from PBMCs. This chain's CDR3 is CASSQRVPSYQPQHF. In nucleotides, the CDR3 is TGTGCCAGCAGCCAAAGGGTCCCTTCTTATCAGCCCCAGCATTTT.